This T cell receptor beta chain was sequenced in a study of beta chain features in type 1 diabetes. This clone was seen at least ten times. No antigen is known for it. Reverse transcription of all isolated RNA meant that expressed TCRB transcripts were sequenced. TCRdb keeps only in-frame clones here, not all; method: immunoSEQ multiplex PCR. The table has about 320,000 clones, less than 15% seen once. Populations isolated by sorting all had purity greater than 95%. Germline CDR1 reads SGHAT; CDR2 reads FQNNGV. The CDR3 spans 13 residues. Trimming removed 4 bases at V and 0 bases at J, with 5 bases between. Overall study findings and caveats: Significant though moderate, a shortening of TCRB CDR3s appeared in all four CD4+ subsets of Type 1 diabetes patients.

This chain uses TRBV11-2 with TRBJ2-3; no definite D call. Sequenced: central memory CD4+ T cells from blood. This clonotype originated in a man aged 25 to 40 in good health. CDR3 amino acids: CASSSYSTDTQYF. The CDR3 region has the DNA TGTGCCAGCAGCTCCTACAGCACAGATACGCAGTATTTT.